The T cell receptor (beta chain) described here comes from a study of shared clonotypes between healthy human individuals (dated by TCRdb to the early 2020s). Study-level background: A couple of women and a few men aged 18 to 49 years were included in the cohort. Per donor, three plates each were used for CD4 naive and CD4 memory, two for CD8 naive, and one for CD8 memory. Different laboratories and diverse techniques were used to prepare libraries and sequence TCR repertoires, to increase sequencing depth and limit assay-specific biases. Between about 0.85 and 9.5 billion PBMCs per donor were obtained by leukapheresis. Blood TCR repertoires of five healthy adults were deeply sequenced to estimate repertoire size and the extent of clonotype sharing between individuals.

Using the deep immunoSEQ assay, TCR CDR3 regions were amplified from genomic DNA by multiplex PCR. For each cell subset, the extracted genomic DNA was distributed evenly across all wells of several immunoSEQ 96-well plates, and each plate served as one replicate. For sorted subsets, around 0.2 ug of genomic DNA, equivalent to 25,000 to 35,000 T cell genomes, went into each replicate PCR. The purified libraries were quantified using a Qubit 3.0 fluorometer, sized with a Bioanalyzer 2100, and then quantified again using the KAPA Library Quantification kit. Every immunoSEQ 96-well plate was sequenced on a dedicated single-read 150-cycle Illumina NextSeq 550 flow cell. In the source study's methods: Because only junctional sequences without quality scores were contained in the immunoSEQ output, filtering matching that applied to full-length reads could not be performed. Sequences were annotated with PyIR, a Python wrapper for IgBLAST v1.9, and V/J genes and CDR3 were assigned using IMGT germline references. Reads were removed for weak V/J assignments (E-value above 1e-6), missing CDR3, stop codons, out-of-frame junctions, or ambiguous translated residues. V3J clonotypes were defined as sequences sharing an identical inferred V gene, J gene, and CDR3 amino acid sequence. Percentage overlap between repertoires was computed as shared unique clonotypes divided by the size of the smaller repertoire. Richness of each repertoire was evaluated using RTK rarefaction, the Chao1 estimator, and Recon v2.1 estimates of unobserved clonotypes. Generation probabilities were computed with OLGA for all TCRbeta clonotypes obtained by the gDNA method from several donors. TCRdb took this table from immuneACCESS and kept in-frame rearrangements with V and J called. Such tables lack part of the clones; where checked against another copy, unresolved V genes explain under half of the gap, and the rest is unexplained. V and J calls and clone size follow that table, whereas D and trimming were derived from the DNA. The sample contains just over 2,000,000 clones, 85% to 95% of them found a single time. The ten largest clones represent 0.13% of the sample.

From its cysteine to its phenylalanine, the CDR3 spans 18 amino acids. Only the CDR3 DNA is retained, 54 bases long and in frame from the first base. After removal of 7 bases from V and 3 bases from J, the junction retains 15 bases not matched to a gene. The germline V gene supplies CDR1 MGHRA and CDR2 YSYEKL. The donors were healthy, HIV-negative adults with no recently reported acute infections or vaccinations. Only Caucasian adults living in Nashville, Tennessee, USA were represented among the donors. Magnetic negative selection was used to enrich CD4+ T cells, after which naive cells were positively selected on CD45RA and the negative fraction became the memory subset. After blood collection by leukapheresis, PBMCs were isolated using Ficoll-Histopaque density gradient centrifugation and then cryopreserved in the vapor phase of liquid nitrogen. Purity and quantity of every magnetically sorted T cell population were checked by analytical flow cytometry. Each sorted fraction had its genomic DNA isolated and then quantified by UV absorbance on a Nanodrop 2000c.

Study-wide conclusions, independent of this receptor: Estimated clonotype richness was generally larger for naive than for memory subsets. Based on pairwise subsampling, the degree of clonotype sharing among donors was expected to be affected by sequencing depth. Across a few donors, roughly 5.1% of naive CD4, approximately 3.5% of naive CD8, under 2.5% of memory CD4, and approximately 0.4% of memory CD8 clonotypes were shared. Compared with non-shared clonotypes, clonotypes shared by all four sorted-subset donors had higher generation probabilities. Sampling was restricted to blood, and TCR repertoires in tissues likely differ from the TCR repertoires found in blood. Because the study included a small number of donors, the genetic and exposure-history diversity represented was limited. Incomplete sequencing was indicated by rarefaction of sorted-subset datasets, despite the large sequencing depth.

Concerning this clone: Its recognized antigen is unknown. Base qualities are not provided; no much larger clone lies one nucleotide away.

Sequencing input: naive CD4+ T cells sorted from blood. This specimen's cell subset or site label, per the study, means: CD45RA+ positively selected. The TCR sequence derives from a man younger than 35 in good health. This chain is built from TRBV4-1 and TRBJ2-3, with TRBD2 identical over 11 junction bases. The CDR3 protein is CASTRETSGAIRTDTQYF. The DNA reads TGCGCCAGCACTAGGGAGACTAGCGGGGCTATCAGGACAGATACGCAGTATTTT.